This T cell receptor beta chain was profiled in a study of T cells in tumors after PD-1 blockade. Study context: Some patients also took daily vismodegib 150 mg during anti-PD-1 treatment.

Findings and limits, study-wide: Blood contained about 45% of the tumor's TCR clonotypes.

V lost 4 bases to trimming and J lost 5 bases, with 14 bases between them. The CDR3 loop spans 13 amino acids. Germline-derived CDR1 and CDR2 are GTSNPN and SVGIG (reference sequence). Comment on this clone: As yet, its antigen is unknown.

Sequenced by immunoSEQ multiplex PCR; TCRdb stores in-frame clones only, minus some. The data hold around 51,000 clones, with over 70% observed a single time. The material sequenced was PBMCs, taken before anti-PD-1 treatment. This TCR was recovered from a human donor with basal cell carcinoma. This chain uses TRBV30 with TRBJ1-2; tentatively, D is TRBD1 (5 bases). The CDR3 bases are TGTGCCTGGAACTCAGGGATGAGGTATGGCTACACCTTC. Translating gives CAWNSGMRYGYTF. Drawing the rest from reference TRBV30 and TRBJ1-2, the complete variable domain is SQTIHQWPATLVQPVGSPLSLECTVEGTSNPNLYWYRQAAGRGLQLLFYSVGIGQISSEVPQNLSASRPQDRQFILSSKKLLLSDSGFYLCAWNSGMRYGYTFGSGTRLTVV.